Following are 20 T cell receptor beta chains from one sample sequenced in a study of blood T cell repertoires in COVID-19 (dated by TCRdb to the early 2020s). The receptor library was made with the immunoSEQ multiplex PCR assay. TCRdb re-hosts the immuneACCESS table, in-frame sequences only. Its copies lack some clones; in the studies checked, an unresolved V gene accounts for under half of them, and the cause for the rest is not known. In all, the sample holds some 120,000 clones, and about 88% of those were seen once. 3.5% to 5.5% of the sample is held by the ten biggest clonotypes. The sample taken for sequencing was peripheral blood. These receptors were obtained from a man in his fifties or sixties with COVID-19, enrolled during active disease.

The chain couples TRBV28 to TRBJ1-1, with D tentatively TRBD1 (5 bases). Germline assignment: CDR1 MDHEN and CDR2 SYDVKM. The CDR3 extends over 15 amino acids. Trimming took 2 bases from V and 0 from J, leaving 10 bases between them. The CDR3: CASSLPAGMNTEAFF. The CDR3 DNA sequence: TGTGCCAGCAGTTTACCTGCAGGGATGAACACTGAAGCTTTCTTT.

This clone was recorded only once. The chain links TRBV18 to TRBJ1-1; TRBD1 aligns across 10 bases. Germline-derived CDR1 and CDR2 are KGHSH and LQKENI. The J segment lost 6 bases and the V segment lost 5 bases, leaving 9 bases of the junction unmatched. This CDR3 region has 15 residues. The CDR3, as DNA: TGTGCCAGCTCATCGACAGGGGGCGAGGGCCCTGAAGCTTTCTTT. It specifies CASSSTGGEGPEAFF.

This clone has a single count. The rearrangement joins TRBV7-2 to TRBJ1-1; TRBD1 is a possible D gene (6 bases). The CDR3 covers 14 residues. The germline CDR1 and CDR2 sequences are SGHTA and FQGNSA. Trimming shortened V by 2 bases and J by 5 bases, and 12 bases separated the two germline ends. CDR3 protein: CASSLMGARTEAFF. The CDR3 nucleotides are TGTGCCAGCAGCTTAATGGGGGCAAGAACTGAAGCTTTCTTT.

The DNA for the CDR3 is TGCGCCAGCAGTCGGGACAGGGCAGACGAGCAGTACTTC. Its protein product is CASSRDRADEQYF. V usage is TRBV10-1 and J usage is TRBJ2-7; 9 bases map to TRBD1. Germline CDR1 and CDR2: WNHNN and SYGVQD (reference sequence). The CDR3 length is 13 residues. J gave up 5 bases and V 5 bases, and 4 bases lay outside the gene matches.

CDR3 residues: CATSDTNYGYTF. The DNA of the CDR3 is TGTGCCACCAGTGACACAAACTATGGCTACACCTTC. V and J are TRBV24-1 and TRBJ1-2; D call uncertain. CDR1 KGHDR and CDR2 SFDVKD come from the germline V gene. The length of the CDR3 is 12 residues. Between the trimmed V and J ends, which lost 4 bases and 2 bases, there was a span of 4 bases.

The genes are TRBV7-2 and TRBJ2-1, with 9 bases lining up with TRBD1. Germline lookup yields CDR1 SGHTA and CDR2 FQGNSA. J was trimmed by 12 bases and V by 1 base; bases with no gene match: 4. The CDR3 covers 13 residues. The CDR3 DNA sequence: TGTGCCAGCAGCTTAGATAGACAGGGGGGGCAGTTCTTC. Translated, it gives CASSLDRQGGQFF. Using reference TRBV7-2 and TRBJ2-1 for the parts outside the CDR3, the full variable domain is GAGVSQSPSNKVTEKGKDVELRCDPISGHTALYWYRQSLGQGLEFLIYFQGNSAPDKSGLPSDRFSAERTGGSVSTLTIQRTQQEDSAVYLCASSLDRQGGQFFGPGTRLTVL.

This chain links TRBV24-1 with TRBJ2-1; 7 positions agree with TRBD1. The CDR3 totals 15 residues. V was clipped by 3 bases and J by 3 bases; unmatched bases: 4. The germline gives CDR1 KGHDR, CDR2 SFDVKD. The CDR3 spells CATSDTRDSYNEQFF. The DNA of the CDR3 is TGTGCCACCAGTGATACCCGGGACAGCTACAATGAGCAGTTCTTC.

This chain links TRBV18 with TRBJ1-2, with D tentatively TRBD1 (6 bases). Per germline, CDR1 KGHSH and CDR2 LQKENI. V lost 2 bases and J 4 bases, leaving 23 bases between the germline ends. This CDR3 contains 18 residues. Here the CDR3 DNA reads TGTGCCAGCTCACCATCGAGCGAAAACCGGGGAGGGGGCTATGGCTACACCTTC. Translated: CASSPSSENRGGGYGYTF.

The chain links TRBV19 to TRBJ1-1; TRBD1 aligns across 7 bases. Germline values: CDR1 LNHDA, CDR2 SQIVND (reference sequence). CDR3 length: 14 residues. The V segment lost 6 bases and the J segment 4 bases; nucleotides outside the gene matches: 8. CDR3 sequence reads: CASSKTGKGTEAFF. The DNA for the CDR3 is TGTGCCAGTAGCAAGACAGGGAAAGGCACTGAAGCTTTCTTT. Looking up the rest from reference TRBV19 and TRBJ1-1 gives the full variable domain: DGGITQSPKYLFRKEGQNVTLSCEQNLNHDAMYWYRQDPGQGLRLIYYSQIVNDFQKGDIAEGYSVSREKKESFPLTVTSAQKNPTAFYLCASSKTGKGTEAFFGQGTRLTVV.

V and J are TRBV19 and TRBJ1-2; weak D call: TRBD1 (6 bases). The CDR3 spans 15 residues. Germline lookup yields CDR1 LNHDA and CDR2 SQIVND (reference sequence). Trimming pared 4 bases from V and 3 bases from J, leaving 15 bases between. CDR3 bases: TGTGCCAGTAGTACGCCCGGGGGGGGCGACTATGGCTACACCTTC. It is translated as CASSTPGGGDYGYTF. The variable domain in full, completed from reference TRBV19 and TRBJ1-2, reads DGGITQSPKYLFRKEGQNVTLSCEQNLNHDAMYWYRQDPGQGLRLIYYSQIVNDFQKGDIAEGYSVSREKKESFPLTVTSAQKNPTAFYLCASSTPGGGDYGYTFGSGTRLTVV.

V gene TRBV18 combines with J gene TRBJ1-1; perhaps TRBD1 as D (5 bases). Germline CDR1 is KGHSH and CDR2 is LQKENI. The CDR3 totals 15 residues. Deletions cut 3 bases from V and 0 bases from J, with 11 bases between. The DNA of the CDR3 is TGTGCCAGCTCACCTCAGACAGTCTTGAACACTGAAGCTTTCTTT. Translated, it gives CASSPQTVLNTEAFF.

This clone has only one observation. The rearrangement joins TRBV2 to TRBJ2-5, with TRBD2 matching 13 bases. The CDR3 sequence is 14 residues long. Germline V gene sequence: CDR1 SNHLY, CDR2 FYNNEI. V lost 8 bases, J lost 7 bases, and 7 bases stayed unmatched. CDR3 region: CASGGLAGPGTQYF. CDR3 coding DNA: TGTGCCAGCGGGGGACTAGCGGGGCCAGGGACCCAGTACTTC.

V and J are TRBV30 and TRBJ2-2, with 9 bases fitting TRBD2. CDR1 and CDR2 (germline): GTSNPN, SVGIG (reference sequence). V dropped 1 base and J dropped 6; count of bases not matched to a gene: 9. There are 16 residues in the CDR3. This chain's CDR3 is CAWSDPNSGSAGELFF. CDR3 sequence (DNA): TGTGCCTGGAGTGACCCCAATAGCGGGAGTGCCGGGGAGCTGTTTTTT.

Only a few counts were recorded for this clone. The chain is built from TRBV27 and TRBJ1-2; TRBD1 matches 9 bases. The CDR3 contains 13 residues. V shed 8 bases and J 8 bases; nucleotides not matched to a gene: 9. In germline, CDR1 is MNHEY, CDR2 SMNVEV (reference sequence). CDR3 loop: CASATGGAGGYTF. In DNA, the CDR3 is TGTGCCAGCGCAACAGGGGGCGCTGGGGGCTACACCTTC.

The gene calls are TRBV4-3 and TRBJ2-7; 9 nucleotides agree with TRBD2. CDR3 length equals 13 residues. After removal of 4 bases from V and 5 bases from J, the junction contained 3 bases not matched to a gene. The germline CDR1 and CDR2 sequences are LGHNA and YSLEER. CDR3 sequence: CASSPGLANEQYF. In DNA, the CDR3 is TGCGCCAGCAGCCCCGGACTAGCGAACGAGCAGTACTTC.

This chain connects TRBV7-8 to TRBJ2-7; no firm D call. Trimming cost V 9 bases and J 1 base, with 13 bases left between them. This CDR3 has 13 amino acids. CDR1 SGHVS and CDR2 FQNEAQ come from the germline V gene. The CDR3 DNA follows: TGTGCCAGTTGTCCGGCGGCATCCTACGAGCAGTACTTC. Protein product: CASCPAASYEQYF.

The V call is TRBV5-1, the J call TRBJ2-1, with TRBD2 matching over 14 bases. After removal of 1 base from V and 6 bases from J, the junction contained 3 bases not matched to a gene. The V gene's germline CDR1 is SGHRS and CDR2 YFSETQ. The CDR3 loop spans 16 amino acids. This CDR3 reads CASSLSGLAGANEQFF. In DNA, the CDR3 is TGCGCCAGCAGCTTGTCGGGACTAGCGGGAGCCAATGAGCAGTTCTTC.

The chain employs TRBV6-5 and TRBJ1-5; 7 nucleotides line up with TRBD1. After removal of 10 bases from V and 0 bases from J, the junction contained 6 bases not matched to a gene. Per the germline V gene, CDR1 is MNHEY and CDR2 is SVGAGI. CDR3 length: 14 residues. CDR3 coding DNA: TGTGCCACCATACAGGGGCCTAGCAATCAGCCCCAGCATTTT. Translation: CATIQGPSNQPQHF.

The rearrangement joins TRBV7-6 to TRBJ2-3; D call uncertain. V shed 5 bases and J shed 6 bases, with 9 bases lying between them. Looked up from germline, CDR1 is SGHVS and CDR2 is FNYEAQ. The CDR3 sequence is 12 residues long. As DNA, the CDR3 is TGTGCCAGCAGCCAGGATCCGGATACGCAGTATTTT. It codes for CASSQDPDTQYF.

Here the CDR3 reads CASIPTGIIGGNEQFF. CDR3 in DNA: TGTGCCAGCATCCCGACAGGGATAATCGGAGGCAATGAGCAGTTCTTC. This chain uses TRBV7-2 with TRBJ2-1; TRBD1 matches at 7 bases. V lost 7 bases, J lost 6 bases, and 15 bases stayed unmatched. This CDR3 contains 16 residues. The germline V gene encodes CDR1 SGHTA and CDR2 FQGNSA. Drawing the rest from reference TRBV7-2 and TRBJ2-1, the complete variable domain is GAGVSQSPSNKVTEKGKDVELRCDPISGHTALYWYRQSLGQGLEFLIYFQGNSAPDKSGLPSDRFSAERTGGSVSTLTIQRTQQEDSAVYLCASIPTGIIGGNEQFFGPGTRLTVL.